This entry lists 21 T cell receptor beta chains sequenced from one sample in a study of cytomegalovirus exposure and HLA in healthy donors. Clones were read by immunoSEQ multiplex PCR, and TCRdb kept only the in-frame ones, dropping some. The sample carries fewer than 75,000 clones, roughly 94% recorded once. Sequences were obtained from PBMCs. The receptors come from a woman aged 18-29 years in good health and CMV-seropositive.

The chain joins TRBV4-1 to TRBJ1-3, with 7 bases lining up with TRBD1. Germline V CDR1 and CDR2: MGHRA, YSYEKL. The V gene end was trimmed by 4 bases and the J gene end by 4 bases; junction bases not matched to a gene: 4. CDR3 size: 14 residues. CDR3 in amino acids: CASSRQGSGNTIYF. The DNA of the CDR3 is TGCGCCAGCAGCCGACAGGGCTCCGGAAACACCATATATTTT.

This clone was counted once. The chain carries TRBV2 and TRBJ2-7, with 10 bases that match TRBD1. Trimming took 5 bases from V and 6 from J; bases not matched to a gene: 4. The CDR3 length is 13 residues. Germline V CDR1 and CDR2: SNHLY, FYNNEI. The CDR3 is CASSFDRGLEQYF. In nucleotides, the CDR3 is TGTGCCAGCAGTTTCGACAGGGGGCTCGAGCAGTACTTC.

CDR3 protein: CASSQDRSSTGELFF. CDR3 coding DNA: TGCGCCAGCAGCCAAGATCGTAGTAGTACCGGGGAGCTGTTTTTT. The gene calls are TRBV4-1 and TRBJ2-2, with D hard to call. Trimming shortened V by 0 bases and J by 5 bases, and 10 bases separated the two germline ends. The CDR3 is made up of 15 amino acids. Germline V CDR1 and CDR2: MGHRA, YSYEKL.

The chain recombines TRBV19 with TRBJ2-2, with D maybe TRBD2 (7 bases). There are 16 residues in the CDR3. Trimming pared 1 base from V and 4 bases from J, leaving 13 bases between. Germline CDR1 and CDR2: LNHDA and SQIVND (reference sequence). The DNA for the CDR3 is TGTGCCAGTAGTATAGCCGGGGGGCTCAGCACCGGGGAGCTGTTTTTT. Translation gives CASSIAGGLSTGELFF. Full variable domain (missing parts from reference TRBV19 and TRBJ2-2): DGGITQSPKYLFRKEGQNVTLSCEQNLNHDAMYWYRQDPGQGLRLIYYSQIVNDFQKGDIAEGYSVSREKKESFPLTVTSAQKNPTAFYLCASSIAGGLSTGELFFGEGSRLTVL.

This clone was picked up one time. CDR3 residues: CASSKDRNPNYGYTF. The CDR3 DNA reads TGTGCCAGCAGCAAAGACAGGAATCCAAACTATGGCTACACCTTC. J is TRBJ1-2 and V is TRBV21-1; TRBD1 reflects the table's D call only, with no check against the DNA. TRBV21-1 is a known pseudogene. The CDR3 is 15 amino acids.

This chain uses TRBV9 with TRBJ2-5; TRBD1 matches 7 bases. Germline V gene sequence: CDR1 SGDLS, CDR2 YYNGEE. The CDR3 consists of 14 residues. With V trimmed by 0 bases and J by 5 bases, 4 bases remained unmatched. CDR3 sequence: CASSVGDRAETQYF. CDR3 coding DNA: TGTGCCAGCAGCGTAGGAGACAGGGCGGAGACCCAGTACTTC.

V is TRBV15 and J is TRBJ1-4, with D possibly matching TRBD1 (5 bases). Trimming shortened V by 0 bases and J by 0 bases, and 8 bases separated the two germline ends. CDR3 size: 16 residues. Germline CDR1 reads LNHNV; CDR2 reads YYDKDF (reference sequence). CDR3 DNA sequence: TGTGCCACCAGCAGAGATGGAGGGGCAACTAATGAAAAACTGTTTTTT. The encoded protein is CATSRDGGATNEKLFF.

The V and J genes are TRBV4-1 and TRBJ2-1; D is perhaps TRBD2 (6 bases). CDR1 and CDR2 from the germline V gene are MGHRA and YSYEKL. This CDR3 region has 17 residues. Trimming took 0 bases from V and 3 from J, leaving 15 bases between them. CDR3 nucleotides: TGCGCCAGCAGCCAAGAAACCGCGGGATCAGACTACAATGAGCAGTTCTTC. Protein sequence: CASSQETAGSDYNEQFF.

The chain employs TRBV27 and TRBJ2-7, with 8 bases fitting TRBD2. J was trimmed by 7 bases and V by 8 bases; bases with no gene match: 10. Germline V gives CDR1 MNHEY, CDR2 SMNVEV (reference sequence). This CDR3 contains 13 residues. The CDR3 loop is CASSPGGLEEQYF. The CDR3 nucleotides read TGTGCCAGCTCCCCGGGGGGGCTTGAGGAGCAGTACTTC.

The V call is TRBV30, the J call TRBJ1-5; 10 positions agree with TRBD1. The CDR3 is 14 residues long. V was clipped by 0 bases and J by 9 bases; unmatched bases: 5. The germline CDR1 and CDR2 sequences are GTSNPN and SVGIG (reference sequence). The CDR3 reads CAWSVGQGDPPQHF. Here the CDR3 DNA reads TGTGCCTGGAGTGTAGGACAGGGGGATCCGCCCCAGCATTTT.

The chain recombines TRBV15 with TRBJ2-7; D possibly corresponds to TRBD1 (5 bases). The CDR3 has 12 amino acids. Trimming removed 1 base at V and 5 bases at J, with 6 bases between. Germline loops: CDR1 LNHNV, CDR2 YYDKDF (reference sequence). The CDR3 nucleotides are TGTGCCACCAGCAGAGGGGGCGACGAGCAGTACTTC. Amino acids: CATSRGGDEQYF.

The chain has TRBV19 and TRBJ1-1, with D hard to call. The V gene lost 6 bases and the J gene lost 7 bases, with 12 bases spanning the gap. Germline CDR1 and CDR2: LNHDA and SQIVND (reference sequence). The CDR3 extends over 12 amino acids. CDR3: CASRAHSHEAFF. The CDR3 nucleotides read TGTGCCAGTAGGGCCCATTCGCATGAAGCTTTCTTT.

The chain uses TRBV7-9 and TRBJ1-1; possible D gene TRBD1, 5 bases. The ends were cut back, 6 bases at V and 1 base at J, with 9 bases in the middle. Per the germline V gene, CDR1 is SEHNR and CDR2 is FQNEAQ (reference sequence). The CDR3 extends over 13 amino acids. The CDR3 reads CASSQTGNTEAFF. Written as DNA, the CDR3 is TGTGCCAGCAGTCAAACAGGGAACACTGAAGCTTTCTTT.

The CDR3 DNA follows: TGCGCCAGCAGCCAAGGAGCGGCGTTAGAGACAGATACGCAGTATTTT. Protein sequence: CASSQGAALETDTQYF. The rearrangement uses TRBV4-1 and TRBJ2-3; D possibly corresponds to TRBD2 (5 bases). V was cut by 1 base and J by 3 bases, with 14 bases left in between. Germline values: CDR1 MGHRA, CDR2 YSYEKL. This CDR3 is 16 amino acids long.

This clone came up a few times. V is TRBV18 and J is TRBJ2-7; D may be TRBD2 (5 bases). CDR1 KGHSH and CDR2 LQKENI come from the germline V gene. With 6 bases removed from V and 5 bases from J, the gap between germline ends came to 17 bases. This CDR3 contains 14 residues. CDR3 coding DNA: TGTGCCAGCTCTGCCTCCCGGGATGCACACGAGCAGTACTTC. Protein sequence: CASSASRDAHEQYF.

This clone was seen once. V is TRBV6-6 and J is TRBJ1-1; D is perhaps TRBD1 (5 bases). V was clipped by 2 bases and J by 0 bases, with 13 bases between them. There are 16 residues in the CDR3. CDR1 and CDR2 from the germline V gene are MNHNY and SVGAGI (reference sequence). CDR3 DNA sequence: TGTGCCAGCAGTTACGGGAGGCAGGGCTTGAACACTGAAGCTTTCTTT. Translated, it gives CASSYGRQGLNTEAFF.

The chain employs TRBV11-2 and TRBJ2-1; 10 bases agree with TRBD2. The junction had 20 bases not matched to a gene; V was cut back by 5 bases and J by 10 bases. CDR3 size: 18 residues. The germline V gene has CDR1 SGHAT and CDR2 FQNNGV. The CDR3 DNA is TGTGCCAGCAGCCCTCCTCGCCCCTCAAGCGGGGGGGCCTTCGAGCAGTTCTTC. Protein sequence: CASSPPRPSSGGAFEQFF.

The chain recombines TRBV19 with TRBJ2-5, with 8 nucleotides matching TRBD1. Trimming cost V 3 bases and J 2 bases; bases outside gene matches: 8. Per the germline V gene, CDR1 is LNHDA and CDR2 is SQIVND (reference sequence). This CDR3 is 16 amino acids long. CDR3 bases: TGTGCCAGTAGTATTGGCCCAGGGGGCGGGCAAGAGACCCAGTACTTC. Amino acids: CASSIGPGGGQETQYF. Together with reference TRBV19 and TRBJ2-5, the CDR3 gives the full variable domain: DGGITQSPKYLFRKEGQNVTLSCEQNLNHDAMYWYRQDPGQGLRLIYYSQIVNDFQKGDIAEGYSVSREKKESFPLTVTSAQKNPTAFYLCASSIGPGGGQETQYFGPGTRLLVL.

In this sample, this clone turned up once. The V and J genes are TRBV25-1 and TRBJ2-2, with a weak D call TRBD1 (5 bases). CDR1 and CDR2 from the germline V gene are MGHDK and SYGVNS. Between the trimmed V and J ends, which lost 1 base and 1 base, there was a span of 16 bases. This CDR3 spans 18 amino acids. The CDR3 region is CASSEFTPRVGNTGELFF. As DNA, the CDR3 is TGTGCCAGCAGTGAATTTACGCCCAGGGTCGGGAACACCGGGGAGCTGTTTTTT.

The rearrangement links TRBV5-4 to TRBJ2-5; 9 nucleotides line up with TRBD1. This CDR3 has 15 amino acids. The J segment lost 5 bases and the V segment lost 3 bases, leaving 8 bases of the junction unmatched. Germline V CDR1 and CDR2: SGHNT, YYREEE (reference sequence). CDR3 bases: TGTGCCAGCAGCTCCACCGGGACAGGGTTCGAGACCCAGTACTTC. It yields the protein CASSSTGTGFETQYF.

The chain links TRBV7-8 to TRBJ2-3, with 9 bases aligning to TRBD2. Germline values: CDR1 SGHVS, CDR2 FQNEAQ. The CDR3 sequence is 15 residues long. V shed 1 base and J 3 bases; nucleotides not matched to a gene: 2. This CDR3 is CASSLGGRGTDTQYF. The DNA for the CDR3 is TGTGCCAGCAGCTTAGGCGGGAGGGGTACAGATACGCAGTATTTT.